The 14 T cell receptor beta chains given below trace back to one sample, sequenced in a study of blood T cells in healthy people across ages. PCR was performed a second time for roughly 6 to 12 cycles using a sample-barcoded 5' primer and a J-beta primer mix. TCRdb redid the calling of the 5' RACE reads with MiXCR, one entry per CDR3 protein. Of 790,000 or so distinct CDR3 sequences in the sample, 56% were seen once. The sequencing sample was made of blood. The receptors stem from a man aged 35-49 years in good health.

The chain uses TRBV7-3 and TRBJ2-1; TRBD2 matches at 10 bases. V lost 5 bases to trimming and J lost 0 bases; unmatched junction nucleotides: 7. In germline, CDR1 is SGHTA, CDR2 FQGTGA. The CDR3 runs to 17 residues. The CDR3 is CASSLLSGRSSYNEQFF. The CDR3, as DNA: TGTGCCAGCAGCCTGCTTAGCGGGAGGAGCTCCTACAATGAGCAGTTCTTC.

CDR3 DNA sequence: TGTGCCATCAGTGTGGGGCAGGGCGCTAACTATGGCTACACCTTC. This encodes CAISVGQGANYGYTF. This sequence joins TRBV10-3 and TRBJ1-2; tentatively, D is TRBD1 (5 bases). Germline V gene sequence: CDR1 ENHRY, CDR2 SYGVKD. CDR3 length equals 15 residues. The V gene lost 4 bases and the J gene lost 0 bases, with 12 bases spanning the gap.

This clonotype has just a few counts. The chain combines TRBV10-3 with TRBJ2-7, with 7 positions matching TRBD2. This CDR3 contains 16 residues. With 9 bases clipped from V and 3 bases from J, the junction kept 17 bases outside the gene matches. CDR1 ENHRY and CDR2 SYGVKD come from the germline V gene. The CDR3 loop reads CAIISGSTSVGYEQYF. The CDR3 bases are TGTGCCATAATCAGTGGTAGTACTAGCGTGGGCTACGAGCAGTACTTC.

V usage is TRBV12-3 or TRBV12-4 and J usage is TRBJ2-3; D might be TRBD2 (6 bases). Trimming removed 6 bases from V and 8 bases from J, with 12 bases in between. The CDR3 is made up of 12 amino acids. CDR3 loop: CASSSVGGTQYF. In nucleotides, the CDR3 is TGTGCCAGCAGCTCCGTGGGGGGTACGCAGTATTTT.

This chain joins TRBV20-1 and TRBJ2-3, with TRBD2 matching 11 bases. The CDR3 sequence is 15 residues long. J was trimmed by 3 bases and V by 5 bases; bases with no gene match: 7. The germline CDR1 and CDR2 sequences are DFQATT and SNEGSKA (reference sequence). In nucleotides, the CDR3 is TGCAGTGCTGAAGCTAGCGGGGGGAGAACAGATACGCAGTATTTT. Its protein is CSAEASGGRTDTQYF.

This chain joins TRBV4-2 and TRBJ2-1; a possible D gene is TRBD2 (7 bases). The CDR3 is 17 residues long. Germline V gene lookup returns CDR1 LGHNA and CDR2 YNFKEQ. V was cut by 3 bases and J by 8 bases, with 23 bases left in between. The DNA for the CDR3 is TGTGCCAGCAGCCACCCTCCCGGCACCGGGGGGCCCGATGAGCAGTTCTTC. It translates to CASSHPPGTGGPDEQFF.

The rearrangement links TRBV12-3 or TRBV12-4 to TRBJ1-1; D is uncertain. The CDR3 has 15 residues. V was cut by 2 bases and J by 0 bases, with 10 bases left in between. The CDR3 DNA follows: TGTGCCAGCAGTTTATACGGCAGAATGAACACTGAAGCTTTCTTT. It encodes CASSLYGRMNTEAFF.

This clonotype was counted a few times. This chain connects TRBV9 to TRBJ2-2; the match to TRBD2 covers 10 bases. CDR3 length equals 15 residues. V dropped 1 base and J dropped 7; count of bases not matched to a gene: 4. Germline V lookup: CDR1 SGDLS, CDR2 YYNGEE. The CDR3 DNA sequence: TGTGCCAGCAGCGTAACGGCTAGCGGGAGCGGGGAGCTGTTTTTT. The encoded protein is CASSVTASGSGELFF.

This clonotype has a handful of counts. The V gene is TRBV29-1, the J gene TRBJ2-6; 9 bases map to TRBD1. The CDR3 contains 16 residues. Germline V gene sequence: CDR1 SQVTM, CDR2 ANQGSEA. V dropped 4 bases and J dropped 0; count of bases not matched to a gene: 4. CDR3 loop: CSVVGQGSSGANVLTF. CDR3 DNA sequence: TGCAGCGTTGTGGGACAGGGATCCTCTGGGGCCAACGTCCTGACTTTC.

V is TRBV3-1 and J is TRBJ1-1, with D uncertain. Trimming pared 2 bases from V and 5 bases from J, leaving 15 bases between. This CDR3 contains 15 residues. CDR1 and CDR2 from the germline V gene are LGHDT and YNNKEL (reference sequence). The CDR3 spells CASSQSQSIGTEAFF. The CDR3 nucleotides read TGTGCCAGCAGCCAATCGCAGTCTATAGGAACTGAAGCTTTCTTT.

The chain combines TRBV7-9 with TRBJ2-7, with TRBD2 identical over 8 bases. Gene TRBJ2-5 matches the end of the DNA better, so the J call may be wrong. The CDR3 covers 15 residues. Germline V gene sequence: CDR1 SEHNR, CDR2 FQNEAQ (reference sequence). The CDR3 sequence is CASSYKRGRTKTQYF. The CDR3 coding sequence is TGTGCCAGCAGCTACAAGCGGGGGAGGACCAAGACCCAGTACTTC.

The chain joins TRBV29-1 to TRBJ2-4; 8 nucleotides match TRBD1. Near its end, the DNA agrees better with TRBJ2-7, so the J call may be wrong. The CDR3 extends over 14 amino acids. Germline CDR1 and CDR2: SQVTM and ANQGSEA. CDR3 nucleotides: TGCAGCGTTGAGGTTACAGGGGGCTCCTACGAGCAGTACTTC. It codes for CSVEVTGGSYEQYF.

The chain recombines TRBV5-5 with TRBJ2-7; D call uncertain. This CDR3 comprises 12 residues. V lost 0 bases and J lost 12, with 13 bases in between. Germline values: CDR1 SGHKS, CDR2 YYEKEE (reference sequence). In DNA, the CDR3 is TGTGCCAGCAGCTTGGGAACCAGTTGGTCGTACTTC. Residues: CASSLGTSWSYF.

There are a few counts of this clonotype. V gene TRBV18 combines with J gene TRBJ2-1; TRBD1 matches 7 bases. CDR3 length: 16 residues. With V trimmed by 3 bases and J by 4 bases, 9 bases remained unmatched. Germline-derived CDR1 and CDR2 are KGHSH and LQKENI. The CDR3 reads CASSPLQGLSYNEQFF. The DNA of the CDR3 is TGTGCCAGCTCACCCTTACAGGGGTTGTCGTACAATGAGCAGTTCTTC.